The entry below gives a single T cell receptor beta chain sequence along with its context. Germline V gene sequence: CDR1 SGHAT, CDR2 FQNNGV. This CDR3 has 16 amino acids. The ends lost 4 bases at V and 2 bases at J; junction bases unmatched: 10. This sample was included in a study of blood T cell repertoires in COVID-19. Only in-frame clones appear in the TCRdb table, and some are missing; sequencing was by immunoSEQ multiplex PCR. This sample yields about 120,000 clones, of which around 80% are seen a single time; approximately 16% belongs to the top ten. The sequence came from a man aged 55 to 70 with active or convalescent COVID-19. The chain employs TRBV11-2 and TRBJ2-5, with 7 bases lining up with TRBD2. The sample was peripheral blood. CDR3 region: CASSSSGLFNQETQYF. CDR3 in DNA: TGTGCCAGCAGCTCATCGGGACTATTTAATCAAGAGACCCAGTACTTC.